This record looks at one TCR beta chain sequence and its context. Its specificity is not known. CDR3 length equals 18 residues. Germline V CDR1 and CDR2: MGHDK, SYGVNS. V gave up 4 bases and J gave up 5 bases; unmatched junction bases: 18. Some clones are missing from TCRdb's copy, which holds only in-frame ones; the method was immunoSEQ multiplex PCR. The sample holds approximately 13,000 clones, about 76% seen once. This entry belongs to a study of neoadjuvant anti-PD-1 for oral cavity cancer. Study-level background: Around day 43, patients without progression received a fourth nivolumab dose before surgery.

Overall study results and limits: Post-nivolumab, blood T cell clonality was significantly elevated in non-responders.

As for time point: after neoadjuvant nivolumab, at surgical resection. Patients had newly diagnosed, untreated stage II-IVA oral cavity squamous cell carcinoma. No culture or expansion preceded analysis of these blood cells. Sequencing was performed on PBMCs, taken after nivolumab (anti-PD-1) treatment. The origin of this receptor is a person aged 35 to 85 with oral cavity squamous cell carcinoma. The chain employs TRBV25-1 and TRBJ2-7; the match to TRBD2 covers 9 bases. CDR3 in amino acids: CASSADGALAGGSDEQYF. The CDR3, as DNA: TGTGCCAGCAGTGCCGATGGGGCTCTCGCGGGAGGGTCCGACGAGCAGTACTTC.